The clone carrying this TCR beta chain occurred a few times. Authors' analysis steps: Using reference gene primer amplification, nucleated cell counts were estimated. The table came from immunoSEQ multiplex PCR; TCRdb's copy has only in-frame clones and leaves some out. That table supplies the V and J calls and clone size; D and trimming were determined from the DNA. The sample consists of under 350,000 clones, about nine tenths of them appearing once. During active infection, Seattle patients enrolled and were then monitored through disease. With 6 bases removed from V and 5 bases from J, the gap between germline ends came to 14 bases. The germline CDR1 and CDR2 sequences are SGHTA and FQGNSA. CDR3 size: 14 residues. This entry belongs to a study of blood T cell repertoires in COVID-19. The wider study: Some COVID-19 samples were acute and others convalescent; all came from the United States, Italy and Spain. PBMCs, B-cell-depleted T cells, or T cells were the source of the cDNA or gDNA that made up the material.

The material sequenced was peripheral blood. The sequence was collected from a woman aged 30 to 39 with COVID-19, enrolled during active disease. The chain links TRBV7-2 to TRBJ2-1; maybe TRBD1 (5 bases). DNA of the CDR3: TGTGCCAGCAGTTACTCCTCCAGGGACAATGAGCAGTTCTTC. It is translated as CASSYSSRDNEQFF.